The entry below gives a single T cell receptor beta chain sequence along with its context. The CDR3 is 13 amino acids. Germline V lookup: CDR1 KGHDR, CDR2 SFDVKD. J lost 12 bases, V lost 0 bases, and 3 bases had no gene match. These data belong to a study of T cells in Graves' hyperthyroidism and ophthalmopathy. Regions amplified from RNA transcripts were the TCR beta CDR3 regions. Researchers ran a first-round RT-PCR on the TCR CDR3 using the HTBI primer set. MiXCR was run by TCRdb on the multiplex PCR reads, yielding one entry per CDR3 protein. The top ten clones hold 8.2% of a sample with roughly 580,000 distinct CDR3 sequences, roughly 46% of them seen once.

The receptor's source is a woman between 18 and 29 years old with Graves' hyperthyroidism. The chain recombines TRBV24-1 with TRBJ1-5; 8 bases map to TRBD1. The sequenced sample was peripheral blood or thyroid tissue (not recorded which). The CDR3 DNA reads TGTGCCACCAGTGATTTGTCAGGGGGCAACCAGCATTTT. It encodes CATSDLSGGNQHF.